This record looks at one T cell receptor (beta chain) sequence and its context. Its cognate antigen is unknown. This specimen belongs to a study of OX40 agonist ivuxolimab in advanced cancers. This CDR3 has 14 residues. V shed 3 bases and J shed 4 bases, with 9 bases lying between them. Germline-derived CDR1 and CDR2 are MDHEN and SYDVKM. General study points: The specificity for antigen of the expanded peripheral T cells was not determined.

Repertoires were generated with immunoSEQ multiplex PCR, while TCRdb's copy carries only in-frame clones and drops some. The sample records about 93,000 clones, more than 85% being singletons. V and J are TRBV28 and TRBJ2-2; no definite D call. The clonotype comes from an adult with an advanced solid tumor such as melanoma, head and neck, liver or kidney cancer. The input for sequencing was CD4+ or CD8+ T cells sorted from blood, taken in a trial of the OX40 agonist ivuxolimab. CDR3 amino acids: CASSFGDRTGELFF. Here the CDR3 DNA reads TGTGCCAGCAGTTTTGGGGATCGCACCGGGGAGCTGTTTTTT. The variable domain in full, completed from reference TRBV28 and TRBJ2-2, reads DVKVTQSSRYLVKRTGEKVFLECVQDMDHENMFWYRQDPGLGLRLIYFSYDVKMKEKGDIPEGYSVSREKKERFSLILESASTNQTSMYLCASSFGDRTGELFFGEGSRLTVL.